Below, 8 T cell receptor beta chains from the same sample are listed, as sequenced in a study of shared clonotypes between healthy human individuals. Data came from immunoSEQ multiplex PCR; TCRdb stores just in-frame clones and leaves some out. Of 800,000 to 1,200,000 clones detected, around 82% appear once; the ten largest clones hold more than 0.5%. Material for sequencing was memory CD4+ T cells from PBMCs. Noted subset: CD45RA-negative fraction. These receptors all stem from a man younger than 35 in good health. Some clones in this sample may be carry-over from other donors' samples.

CDR3 DNA: TGTGCCAGAAGCTTGGGGACTAGCGGGTTTCAAGAGACCCAGTACTTC. Protein: CARSLGTSGFQETQYF. The chain couples TRBV5-3 to TRBJ2-5; TRBD2 matches at 11 bases. TRBV5-3 is an ORF, with its function uncertain. V shed 0 bases and J 2 bases; nucleotides not matched to a gene: 3. The CDR3 loop spans 16 amino acids.

This chain uses TRBV5-1 with TRBJ2-3; D may be TRBD2 (5 bases). V was pared by 0 bases and J by 5 bases, with 10 bases between. This CDR3 is built from 14 residues. Germline V gives CDR1 SGHRS, CDR2 YFSETQ. In nucleotides, the CDR3 is TGCGCCAGCAGCTTGGGAAGCGGAGTAGATACGCAGTATTTT. Translation: CASSLGSGVDTQYF.

The chain combines TRBV19 with TRBJ1-5; D possibly corresponds to TRBD1 (5 bases). Germline V gene lookup returns CDR1 LNHDA and CDR2 SQIVND (reference sequence). This CDR3 has 15 residues. V lost 5 bases to trimming and J lost 1 base, with 12 bases between them. The CDR3: CASSSRGESNQPQHF. CDR3 nucleotides: TGTGCCAGTAGTTCCCGGGGGGAAAGCAATCAGCCCCAGCATTTT.

J is TRBJ2-5 and V is TRBV19, with 7 bases fitting TRBD2. There are 13 residues in the CDR3. The J segment lost 9 bases and the V segment lost 6 bases, leaving 10 bases of the junction unmatched. CDR1 and CDR2 (germline): LNHDA, SQIVND (reference sequence). As DNA, the CDR3 is TGTGCCAGTAGAGCAGCGGGAATGGGGGCCCAGTACTTC. It specifies CASRAAGMGAQYF.

Concerning this clone itself: The same CDR3 is also encoded by other DNA sequences in this sample. This chain joins TRBV5-1 and TRBJ2-5, with 9 bases matching TRBD2. CDR1 and CDR2 from the germline V gene are SGHRS and YFSETQ. The V segment lost 3 bases and the J segment 5 bases; nucleotides outside the gene matches: 8. CDR3 length: 15 residues. Here the CDR3 DNA reads TGCGCCAGCAGCTCCCTTAGCGGGAGTGGGGAGACCCAGTACTTC. This sequence encodes CASSSLSGSGETQYF.

The rearrangement links TRBV2 to TRBJ1-3, with 8 nucleotides matching TRBD1. The CDR3 has 18 residues. CDR1 SNHLY and CDR2 FYNNEI come from the germline V gene. The V gene end was trimmed by 6 bases and the J gene end by 3 bases; junction bases not matched to a gene: 16. Here the CDR3 reads CASSLVGGQVLIGNTIYF. CDR3 bases: TGTGCCAGCAGCCTTGTTGGGGGACAGGTTCTAATTGGAAACACCATATATTTT. Complete variable domain (other parts from reference TRBV2 and TRBJ1-3): EPEVTQTPSHQVTQMGQEVILRCVPISNHLYFYWYRQILGQKVEFLVSFYNNEISEKSEIFDDQFSVERPDGSNFTLKIRSTKLEDSAMYFCASSLVGGQVLIGNTIYFGEGSWLTVV.

This rearrangement joins TRBV5-1 to TRBJ2-7, with D perhaps TRBD2 (5 bases). Deletions cut 5 bases from V and 6 bases from J, with 15 bases between. This CDR3 region has 13 residues. Germline CDR1 SGHRS, CDR2 YFSETQ. CDR3 amino acids: CASRPILASEQYF. As DNA, the CDR3 is TGCGCCAGCAGGCCCATTCTAGCTTCCGAGCAGTACTTC. The whole variable domain, remainder taken from reference TRBV5-1 and TRBJ2-7, is KAGVTQTPRYLIKTRGQQVTLSCSPISGHRSVSWYQQTPGQGLQFLFEYFSETQRNKGNFPGRFSGRQFSNSRSEMNVSTLELGDSALYLCASRPILASEQYFGPGTRLTVT.

The chain recombines TRBV9 with TRBJ2-7; 15 bases fit TRBD2. Losses at the gene ends were 3 bases for V and 6 bases for J; bases not matched to a gene: 4. The CDR3 extends over 15 amino acids. Germline V gene data show CDR1 as SGDLS and CDR2 as YYNGEE. The CDR3 coding sequence is TGTGCCAGCAGCGCGGGGGGACTAGCGGGAGGCGAGCAGTACTTC. Its translation is CASSAGGLAGGEQYF.